Below are 32 T cell receptor beta chains sequenced from a single sample in a study of PD-1 blockade in classical Hodgkin lymphoma. Time point: cycle 4 day 1 (C4D1), after less than 7 weeks of nivolumab. Relapse was seen in all patients after autologous stem cell transplantation, and brentuximab vedotin exposure was variable. From thawed PBMCs, CD4+ T cells were purified using magnetic negative selection. TCRdb keeps only in-frame clones here, not all; method: immunoSEQ multiplex PCR. The sample includes just under 20,000 clones, approximately 87% of them seen just once. The sample in question was CD4+ T cells from blood, obtained before the fourth cycle of nivolumab. The receptor source for this set is a human donor with classical Hodgkin lymphoma.

This chain connects TRBV6-1 to TRBJ1-5, with 7 bases matching TRBD1. J lost 4 bases, V lost 1 base, and 4 bases had no gene match. Looked up from germline, CDR1 is MNHNS and CDR2 is SASEGT. CDR3 size: 15 residues. CDR3 coding DNA: TGTGCCAGCAGTGAAGGGCAGGGGGTTAATCAGCCCCAGCATTTT. As protein: CASSEGQGVNQPQHF.

This chain uses TRBV7-8 with TRBJ2-7, with D possibly being TRBD1 or TRBD2 (5 bases each). The CDR3 consists of 14 residues. V was pared by 7 bases and J by 7 bases, with 20 bases between. Per germline, CDR1 SGHVS and CDR2 FQNEAQ. This CDR3 reads CASNTGTAFLEQYF. The DNA for the CDR3 is TGTGCCAGCAACACCGGGACCGCCTTCCTGGAGCAGTACTTC.

This sequence joins TRBV7-2 and TRBJ2-3, with 7 bases identical to TRBD2. This CDR3 is 17 amino acids long. J was trimmed by 4 bases and V by 5 bases; bases with no gene match: 15. Germline V gene data show CDR1 as SGHTA and CDR2 as FQGNSA. The CDR3 coding sequence is TGTGCCAGCAGCCCTAGCCGGGGAGGGGCTAGCTCAGATACGCAGTATTTT. It specifies CASSPSRGGASSDTQYF.

The V call is TRBV5-8, the J call TRBJ1-2; 8 bases align to TRBD1. The CDR3 length is 12 residues. Germline CDR1 reads SGHTS; CDR2 reads YDEGEE. The J segment lost 4 bases and the V segment lost 9 bases, leaving 5 bases of the junction unmatched. CDR3 in amino acids: CANRQGSYGYTF. In nucleotides, the CDR3 is TGTGCCAACAGACAGGGGAGCTATGGCTACACCTTC.

The chain links TRBV7-2 to TRBJ2-2; no firm D call. Germline assignment: CDR1 SGHTA and CDR2 FQGNSA. There are 14 residues in the CDR3. Trimming removed 2 bases at V and 1 base at J, with 5 bases between. CDR3 in amino acids: CASSLRGNTGELFF. Here the CDR3 DNA reads TGTGCCAGCAGCTTAAGAGGGAACACCGGGGAGCTGTTTTTT.

In this sample, this clone turned up a few times. The V call is TRBV15, the J call TRBJ1-1, with D hard to call. Trimming removed 1 base at V and 6 bases at J, with 3 bases between. The length of the CDR3 is 11 residues. CDR1 and CDR2 from the germline V gene are LNHNV and YYDKDF (reference sequence). As DNA, the CDR3 is TGTGCCACCAGCAGAGGTCCTGAAGCTTTCTTT. Translated: CATSRGPEAFF. Based on the CDR3 plus reference TRBV15 and TRBJ1-1, the full variable domain is DAMVIQNPRYQVTQFGKPVTLSCSQTLNHNVMYWYQQKSSQAPKLLFHYYDKDFNNEADTPDNFQSRRPNTSFCFLDIRSPGLGDTAMYLCATSRGPEAFFGQGTRLTVV.

This clone was seen only once. The J gene is TRBJ2-1, the V gene TRBV2; tentatively, D is TRBD1 (6 bases). Per germline, CDR1 SNHLY and CDR2 FYNNEI. The CDR3 is 16 amino acids. With 6 bases removed from V and 5 bases from J, the gap between germline ends came to 20 bases. The CDR3 reads CASRDLERGLNNEQFF. Here the CDR3 DNA reads TGTGCCAGCAGGGACCTCGAAAGGGGGTTAAACAATGAGCAGTTCTTC.

V and J are TRBV18 and TRBJ2-5, with 8 bases fitting TRBD2. This CDR3 is built from 15 residues. The V and J ends lost 4 bases and 2 bases, in that order; junction bases with no gene match: 6. Germline V gene sequence: CDR1 KGHSH, CDR2 LQKENI. The CDR3 coding sequence is TGTGCCAGCTCACGCACTAGCGGAGCTCAAGAGACCCAGTACTTC. This translates into CASSRTSGAQETQYF.

The gene calls are TRBV5-6 and TRBJ2-1, with D perhaps assigned TRBD1 or TRBD2 (5 bases each). Germline assignment: CDR1 SGHDT and CDR2 YYEEEE. The length of the CDR3 is 13 residues. The V and J ends lost 3 bases and 8 bases respectively, with 12 bases between them. In nucleotides, the CDR3 is TGTGCCAGCAGCTACGGGACCCAAGATGAGCAGTTCTTC. This translates into CASSYGTQDEQFF.

The rearrangement joins TRBV7-2 to TRBJ2-5, with D unresolved. The germline V gene has CDR1 SGHTA and CDR2 FQGNSA. V was trimmed by 2 bases and J by 2 bases, leaving 12 bases between them. This CDR3 comprises 15 residues. This CDR3 reads CASSLTALRQETQYF. DNA of the CDR3: TGTGCCAGCAGCTTAACGGCATTGAGACAAGAGACCCAGTACTTC.

V gene TRBV11-3 combines with J gene TRBJ2-2; 9 nucleotides match TRBD1. The CDR3 loop spans 16 amino acids. The germline V gene has CDR1 SGHNT and CDR2 YENEEA. V shed 5 bases and J 4 bases; nucleotides not matched to a gene: 8. CDR3 amino acids: CASSPSEDRGTGELFF. The DNA of the CDR3 is TGTGCCAGCAGCCCATCCGAGGACAGGGGCACCGGGGAGCTGTTTTTT.

The chain carries TRBV5-1 and TRBJ1-1; weak D call: TRBD1 (5 bases). The germline V and J ends were trimmed by 0 bases and 2 bases, with 11 bases remaining between them. Germline V gives CDR1 SGHRS, CDR2 YFSETQ. The CDR3 contains 15 residues. The CDR3 reads CASSLVGGRNTEAFF. CDR3 coding DNA: TGCGCCAGCAGCTTGGTCGGGGGTCGTAACACTGAAGCTTTCTTT. Full variable domain (outside the CDR3, taken from reference TRBV5-1 and TRBJ1-1): KAGVTQTPRYLIKTRGQQVTLSCSPISGHRSVSWYQQTPGQGLQFLFEYFSETQRNKGNFPGRFSGRQFSNSRSEMNVSTLELGDSALYLCASSLVGGRNTEAFFGQGTRLTVV.

This chain connects TRBV5-1 to TRBJ1-4; 8 bases fit TRBD1. This CDR3 has 15 amino acids. The germline V gene encodes CDR1 SGHRS and CDR2 YFSETQ. Germline trimming cut 4 bases from V and 5 bases from J; bases unmatched to any gene: 7. The CDR3 DNA reads as TGCGCCAGCAGCAAAGCGGACAGGGCGAATGAAAAACTGTTTTTT. It encodes CASSKADRANEKLFF. Together with reference TRBV5-1 and TRBJ1-4, the CDR3 gives the full variable domain: KAGVTQTPRYLIKTRGQQVTLSCSPISGHRSVSWYQQTPGQGLQFLFEYFSETQRNKGNFPGRFSGRQFSNSRSEMNVSTLELGDSALYLCASSKADRANEKLFFGSGTQLSVL.

The V gene is TRBV7-6, the J gene TRBJ2-2; 9 nucleotides align to TRBD1. The CDR3 extends over 15 amino acids. Germline CDR1 reads SGHVS; CDR2 reads FNYEAQ. V shed 5 bases, J shed 1 base, and the junction held 2 bases outside the gene matches. The CDR3 protein is CASSAGQGNTGELFF. The DNA of the CDR3 is TGTGCCAGCAGCGCGGGACAGGGGAACACCGGGGAGCTGTTTTTT.

The rearrangement links TRBV2 to TRBJ1-5; D is perhaps TRBD1 (5 bases). This CDR3 comprises 15 residues. The germline V and J ends were trimmed by 10 bases and 7 bases, with 23 bases remaining between them. The germline CDR1 and CDR2 sequences are SNHLY and FYNNEI. CDR3 amino acids: CAIQRTGRGTQPQHF. The CDR3 DNA sequence: TGTGCCATTCAACGGACGGGGAGGGGAACCCAGCCCCAGCATTTT.

This clone occurred a few times. This sequence joins TRBV18 and TRBJ1-3; D unresolved. The ends were cut back, 3 bases at V and 0 bases at J, with 9 bases in the middle. The CDR3 extends over 15 amino acids. The V gene's germline CDR1 is KGHSH and CDR2 LQKENI. Here the CDR3 reads CASSPTALSGNTIYF. CDR3 sequence (DNA): TGTGCCAGCTCACCTACTGCCCTCTCTGGAAACACCATATATTTT.

The chain employs TRBV2 and TRBJ1-2, with 7 positions matching TRBD1. The length of the CDR3 is 15 residues. CDR1 is SNHLY, CDR2 FYNNEI, per germline. Trimming removed 0 bases from V and 4 bases from J; junction bases left unmatched: 5. The CDR3: CASSEAGRGSYGYTF. In nucleotides, the CDR3 is TGTGCCAGCAGTGAAGCGGGCAGGGGGTCCTATGGCTACACCTTC.

The chain joins TRBV5-1 to TRBJ1-2; perhaps TRBD1 as D (5 bases). CDR1 and CDR2 (germline): SGHRS, YFSETQ. V lost 0 bases and J lost 4, with 7 bases in between. The CDR3 is made up of 13 amino acids. The CDR3 DNA follows: TGCGCCAGCAGCTTGGGACAGACCTATGGCTACACCTTC. It translates to CASSLGQTYGYTF.

This clone showed up just a few times. The chain links TRBV6-1 to TRBJ1-1; D unresolved. This CDR3 contains 12 residues. CDR1 is MNHNS and CDR2 is SASEGT in the germline V gene. V lost 5 bases and J 4 bases, leaving 8 bases between the germline ends. CDR3 loop: CASSKGSTEAFF. The CDR3, as DNA: TGTGCCAGCAGTAAGGGAAGCACTGAAGCTTTCTTT.

J is TRBJ1-3 and V is TRBV7-6; D is unresolved. Germline values: CDR1 SGHVS, CDR2 FNYEAQ. The germline V and J ends were trimmed by 1 base and 4 bases, with 14 bases remaining between them. The CDR3 is 16 residues long. CDR3 sequence reads: CASSLVLAASGNTIYF. The DNA of the CDR3 is TGTGCCAGCAGCTTAGTCCTTGCTGCCTCCGGAAACACCATATATTTT.

As DNA, the CDR3 is TGTGCCAGCAGCTTGGGGACCGGGACAGGAAACACCATATATTTT. It specifies CASSLGTGTGNTIYF. V gene TRBV7-2 combines with J gene TRBJ1-3, with a tentative D call TRBD1 (6 bases). Germline CDR1 is SGHTA and CDR2 is FQGNSA. CDR3 length: 15 amino acids. Trimming shortened V by 3 bases and J by 4 bases, and 13 bases separated the two germline ends.

This chain joins TRBV27 and TRBJ1-2; the D is unclear. CDR1 MNHEY and CDR2 SMNVEV come from the germline V gene (reference sequence). The CDR3 spans 13 residues. V shed 9 bases and J shed 4 bases, with 15 bases lying between them. CDR3 nucleotide sequence: TGTGCCAGTAGACGCGGTTCGTCCTATGGCTACACCTTC. It encodes CASRRGSSYGYTF.

The CDR3 DNA reads TGTGCCAGCGAGATAGGGACTAGTCATGGCGAGCAGTACTTC. Protein sequence: CASEIGTSHGEQYF. The chain links TRBV5-5 to TRBJ2-7; 8 nucleotides agree with TRBD2. V trimming: 7 bases; J trimming: 6 bases; junction bases outside the gene matches: 12. CDR3 size: 14 residues. CDR1 is SGHKS and CDR2 is YYEKEE in the germline V gene (reference sequence).

The CDR3 nucleotides read TGTGCCAGCAGCTATCAGGGGGTAAACTATGGCTACACCTTC. Translated: CASSYQGVNYGYTF. The chain combines TRBV5-4 with TRBJ1-2; 7 bases fit TRBD1. The length of the CDR3 is 14 residues. Germline CDR1 reads SGHNT; CDR2 reads YYREEE (reference sequence). Trimming removed 3 bases from V and 2 bases from J; junction bases left unmatched: 4.

This chain links TRBV5-5 with TRBJ2-5; tentatively, D is TRBD1 (5 bases). V was trimmed by 4 bases and J by 1 base, leaving 8 bases between them. Germline V lookup: CDR1 SGHKS, CDR2 YYEKEE (reference sequence). This CDR3 region has 13 residues. For the CDR3, the DNA is TGTGCCAGCAGCCCCAGGGCCCAAGAGACCCAGTACTTC. Translated: CASSPRAQETQYF.

J is TRBJ2-2 and V is TRBV5-1, with 9 bases fitting TRBD1. The germline V gene encodes CDR1 SGHRS and CDR2 YFSETQ. J gave up 5 bases and V 10 bases, and 6 bases lay outside the gene matches. CDR3 length equals 13 residues. The CDR3 nucleotides are TGCGCCTCCAGGGACAGGGCGACCGGGGAGCTGTTTTTT. It codes for CASRDRATGELFF.

The chain carries TRBV28 and TRBJ2-2, with 7 bases fitting TRBD2. The V and J ends lost 5 bases and 5 bases, in that order; junction bases with no gene match: 8. Per the germline V gene, CDR1 is MDHEN and CDR2 is SYDVKM. CDR3 length: 15 amino acids. CDR3 residues: CASSPPGLKTGELFF. Written as DNA, the CDR3 is TGTGCCAGCAGTCCTCCGGGACTAAAAACCGGGGAGCTGTTTTTT.

The V call is TRBV28, the J call TRBJ2-7, with TRBD2 matching 8 bases. CDR1 is MDHEN, CDR2 SYDVKM, per germline. This CDR3 has 14 amino acids. After removal of 3 bases from V and 3 bases from J, the junction contained 4 bases not matched to a gene. The CDR3 spells CASSLASGFYEQYF. CDR3 bases: TGTGCCAGCAGTTTGGCTAGCGGGTTCTACGAGCAGTACTTC.

V usage is TRBV25-1 and J usage is TRBJ1-1, with unresolved D. CDR1 and CDR2 (germline): MGHDK, SYGVNS. The ends were cut back, 7 bases at V and 11 bases at J, with 14 bases in the middle. The CDR3 consists of 11 residues. The CDR3 reads CASKEGFVAFF. For the CDR3, the DNA is TGTGCCAGCAAGGAAGGGTTTGTGGCTTTCTTT. Full variable domain (remainder filled in from reference TRBV25-1 and TRBJ1-1): EADIYQTPRYLVIGTGKKITLECSQTMGHDKMYWYQQDPGMELHLIHYSYGVNSTEKGDLSSESTVSRIRTEHFPLTLESARPSHTSQYLCASKEGFVAFFGQGTRLTVV.

The J gene is TRBJ2-7, the V gene TRBV6-6; D is uncertain. V lost 0 bases to trimming and J lost 5 bases, with 17 bases between them. The germline gives CDR1 MNHNY, CDR2 SVGAGI (reference sequence). The CDR3 contains 16 residues. The CDR3 reads CASSYSGWSGNNEQYF. Written as DNA, the CDR3 is TGTGCCAGCAGTTACTCGGGGTGGTCAGGAAACAACGAGCAGTACTTC.

Only one count was recorded for this clone. The chain couples TRBV14 to TRBJ2-6; maybe TRBD2 (5 bases). The CDR3 runs to 17 residues. Trimming left V 1 base short and J 6 bases short, with 16 bases between. From germline, CDR1 is SGHDN and CDR2 FVKESK. Written as DNA, the CDR3 is TGTGCCAGCAGCCAAGGGAGGCAAAGTCGGGCGGCCAACGTCCTGACTTTC. Translated: CASSQGRQSRAANVLTF.

The V call is TRBV5-1, the J call TRBJ2-3, with TRBD2 as a possible D gene (5 bases). CDR1 SGHRS and CDR2 YFSETQ come from the germline V gene. The CDR3 is 15 amino acids. The V and J ends lost 3 bases and 2 bases respectively, with 13 bases between them. Written as DNA, the CDR3 is TGCGCCAGCAGCTCCAGACTAACACCCACAGATACGCAGTATTTT. Protein product: CASSSRLTPTDTQYF.